The present entry profiles one T cell receptor beta chain with its context. No antigen is known for it. This entry is derived from a study of Ad26.COV2.S vaccination and SARS-CoV-2 variants. Study results and caveats: Analyses of TCR breadth and depth may have underestimated total T cell responses. Participants in the vaccine arm had higher spike-specific TCR breadth; placebo recipients had lower. Non-spike TCR breadth did not differ much between vaccine and placebo recipients.

Libraries were prepared by immunoSEQ multiplex PCR; TCRdb keeps only in-frame clonotypes and omits some of them. Here the sample spans roughly 380,000 clones, about 92% being singletons. This clonotype originated in a human donor who had recovered from COVID-19. The sample was peripheral blood, taken after recovery from COVID-19.

As DNA, the CDR3 is TGTGCCAGCAGCGAACAGGGAGAAAACAATGAGCAGTTCTTC. As protein: CASSEQGENNEQFF. This chain links TRBV11-3 with TRBJ2-1; D may be TRBD1 (6 bases). This CDR3 has 14 amino acids. Germline CDR1 and CDR2: SGHNT and YENEEA. The V end was cut by 5 bases, the J end by 5 bases, with 13 bases between.